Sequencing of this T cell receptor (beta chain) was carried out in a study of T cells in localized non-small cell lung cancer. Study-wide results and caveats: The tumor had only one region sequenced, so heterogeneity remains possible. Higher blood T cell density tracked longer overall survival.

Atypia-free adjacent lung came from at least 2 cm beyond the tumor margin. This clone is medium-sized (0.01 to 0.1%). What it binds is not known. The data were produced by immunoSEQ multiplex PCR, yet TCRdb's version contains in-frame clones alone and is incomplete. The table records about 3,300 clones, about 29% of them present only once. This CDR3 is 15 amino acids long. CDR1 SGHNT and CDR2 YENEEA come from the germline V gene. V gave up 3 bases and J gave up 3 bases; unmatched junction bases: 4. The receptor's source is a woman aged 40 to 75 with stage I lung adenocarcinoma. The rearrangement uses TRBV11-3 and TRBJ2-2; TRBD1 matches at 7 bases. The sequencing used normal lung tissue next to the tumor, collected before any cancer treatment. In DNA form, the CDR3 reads TGTGCCAGCAGCTTGGTCCAGGGGGACACCGGGGAGCTGTTTTTT. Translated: CASSLVQGDTGELFF.